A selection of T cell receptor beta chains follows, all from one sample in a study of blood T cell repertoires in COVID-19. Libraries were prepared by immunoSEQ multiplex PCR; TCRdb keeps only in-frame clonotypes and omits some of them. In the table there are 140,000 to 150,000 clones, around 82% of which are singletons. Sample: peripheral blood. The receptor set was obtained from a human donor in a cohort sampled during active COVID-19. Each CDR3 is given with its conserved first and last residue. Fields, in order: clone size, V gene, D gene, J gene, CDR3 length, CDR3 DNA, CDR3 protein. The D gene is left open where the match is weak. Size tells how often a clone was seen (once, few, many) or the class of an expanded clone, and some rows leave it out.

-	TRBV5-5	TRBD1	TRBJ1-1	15	TGTGCCAGCAGCCCGGGGACAGCTATGAACACTGAAGCTTTCTTT	CASSPGTAMNTEAFF
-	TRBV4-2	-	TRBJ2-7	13	TGTGCCAGCAGCCCCTATATCTCCTACGAGCAGTACTTC	CASSPYISYEQYF
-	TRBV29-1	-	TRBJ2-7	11	TGCAGCGTTCGCTATCAGGGCGAGCAGTACTTC	CSVRYQGEQYF
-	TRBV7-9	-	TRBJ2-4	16	TGTGCCAGCTCCCCCGCGGCGGGGTTAGCCAAAAACATTCAGTACTTC	CASSPAAGLAKNIQYF
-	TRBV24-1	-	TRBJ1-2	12	TGTGCCACCTCGGCGGGATACTATGGCTACACCTTC	CATSAGYYGYTF
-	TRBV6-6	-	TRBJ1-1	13	TGTGCCAGCAGGCCCCAGGTAACCACTGAAGCTTTCTTT	CASRPQVTTEAFF
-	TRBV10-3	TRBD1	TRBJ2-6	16	TGTGCCATCACCGGGACAGGGGGCTCCGGGGCCAACGTCCTGACTTTC	CAITGTGGSGANVLTF
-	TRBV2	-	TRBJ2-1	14	TGTGCCAGCAGCGCCGGCTCTAGGAGGAATGAGCAGTTCTTC	CASSAGSRRNEQFF
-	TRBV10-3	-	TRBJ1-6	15	TGTGCCATCAGTGAGTCGGAGGGGCAAGATTCACCCCTCCACTTT	CAISESEGQDSPLHF
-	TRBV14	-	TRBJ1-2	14	TGTGCCAGCAGCCAAGTTATGGCGGTCTATGGCTACACCTTC	CASSQVMAVYGYTF
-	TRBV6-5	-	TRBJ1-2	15	TGTGCCAGCAGTCTGGGGGCCGTCTCGTTTTATGGCTACACCTTC	CASSLGAVSFYGYTF
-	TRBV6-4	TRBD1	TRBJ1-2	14	TGTGCCAGCAGAAACACCGGGACAGCTAATGGCTACACCTTC	CASRNTGTANGYTF
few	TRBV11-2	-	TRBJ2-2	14	TGTGCCAGCAGCCGTCACCAGGGGTTCGGGGAGCTGTTTTTT	CASSRHQGFGELFF
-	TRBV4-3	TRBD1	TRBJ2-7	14	TGCGCCAGCAGAGCGGGACAGGGCAGCTACGAGCAGTACTTC	CASRAGQGSYEQYF
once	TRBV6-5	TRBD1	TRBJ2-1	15	TGTGCCAGCACTAAACGGCGGACAGGCTACAATGAGCAGTTCTTC	CASTKRRTGYNEQFF
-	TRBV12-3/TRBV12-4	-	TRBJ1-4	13	TGTGCCAGCAGTTTGGTCGGAGGCGAAAAACTGTTTTTT	CASSLVGGEKLFF
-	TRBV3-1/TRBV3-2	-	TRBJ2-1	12	TGTGCCAGCAGTACATGGGGCAGTGAGCAGTTCTTC	CASSTWGSEQFF
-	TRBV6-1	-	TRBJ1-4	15	TGTGCCAGCAGTGAAAAGTTTGCGGGGAATGAAAAACTGTTTTTT	CASSEKFAGNEKLFF